This T cell receptor beta chain was identified during a study of blood T cells in healthy people across ages. Between the trimmed V and J ends, which lost 2 bases and 7 bases, there was a span of 15 bases. Germline V gene sequence: CDR1 DFQATT, CDR2 SNEGSKA (reference sequence). The CDR3 is made up of 14 amino acids. This clonotype was counted between two and nine times. A second PCR of 7 to 11 cycles used a sample-barcoded 5' primer and a J-beta primer mix. TCRdb redid the calling of the 5' RACE reads with MiXCR, one entry per CDR3 protein. The data hold 600,000 to 650,000 distinct CDR3 sequences, with roughly three fifths observed a single time.

Sequenced material: blood. The chain is built from TRBV20-1 and TRBJ2-1; D is perhaps TRBD2 (7 bases). The TCR sequence derives from a man aged 55-75 years in good health. In nucleotides, the CDR3 is TGCAGTGCTAGAAGGGGGGGCTTGGGGAATGAGCAGTTCTTC. Residues: CSARRGGLGNEQFF.